This T cell receptor (beta chain) was profiled in a study of patients and donors after allogeneic stem cell transplantation (dated by TCRdb to the early 2020s). In its sample, this clonotype was seen a few times. It lacks a known antigen. No per-base quality is available; no much larger clone lies one base away. Receptors were amplified or captured by RT-PCR. These reads were obtained on a NextSeq 550. Clones were called with MiXCR by TCRdb after fastp trimmed the public reads at Q25, and only in-frame beta chains were retained. Duplicate CDR3 protein sequences are folded into a single record with the most common DNA and genes. This sample lists tens of thousands of distinct CDR3 sequences; around 48% were detected once. The top ten clonotypes cover under 70% of the sample. The germline V gene (reference sequence) sets CDR1 to GTSNPN and CDR2 to SVGIG. The CDR3 goes from the cysteine to the phenylalanine over 14 residues. Only the CDR3 portion is preserved as DNA: 42 bases, with reading frame beginning at the first base. Trimming removed 0 bases from V and 0 bases from J, leaving 6 bases between the germline ends.

This chain is built from TRBV30 and TRBJ1-3, with the D gene uncertain. This TCR was sampled from a human donor who was either an allogeneic HSCT recipient or a stem cell or donor lymphocyte infusion donor (not recorded which). It is not recorded whose cells these are; they may come from a transplant donor. Sequencing was performed on blood, either unsorted or a sorted T cell fraction (not recorded which). The CDR3: CAWSVQTSGNTIYF. The bases are TGTGCCTGGAGTGTACAGACCTCTGGAAACACCATATATTTT. The CDR3 plus the reference TRBV30 and TRBJ1-3 genes for the other parts give the full variable domain: SQTIHQWPATLVQPVGSPLSLECTVEGTSNPNLYWYRQAAGRGLQLLFYSVGIGQISSEVPQNLSASRPQDRQFILSSKKLLLSDSGFYLCAWSVQTSGNTIYFGEGSWLTVV.